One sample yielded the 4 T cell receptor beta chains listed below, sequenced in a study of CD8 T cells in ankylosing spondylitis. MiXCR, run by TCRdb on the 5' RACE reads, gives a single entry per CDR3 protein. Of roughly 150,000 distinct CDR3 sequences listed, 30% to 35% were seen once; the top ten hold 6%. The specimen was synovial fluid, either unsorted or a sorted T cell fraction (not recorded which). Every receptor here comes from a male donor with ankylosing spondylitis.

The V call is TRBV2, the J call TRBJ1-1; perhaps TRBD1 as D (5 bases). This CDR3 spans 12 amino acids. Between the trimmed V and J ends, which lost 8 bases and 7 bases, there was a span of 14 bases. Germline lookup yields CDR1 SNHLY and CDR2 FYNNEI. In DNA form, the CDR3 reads TGTGCCAGCTACGAGGTGGGGGGTGAAGCTTTCTTT. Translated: CASYEVGGEAFF. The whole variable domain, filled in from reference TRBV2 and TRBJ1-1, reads EPEVTQTPSHQVTQMGQEVILRCVPISNHLYFYWYRQILGQKVEFLVSFYNNEISEKSEIFDDQFSVERPDGSNFTLKIRSTKLEDSAMYFCASYEVGGEAFFGQGTRLTVV.

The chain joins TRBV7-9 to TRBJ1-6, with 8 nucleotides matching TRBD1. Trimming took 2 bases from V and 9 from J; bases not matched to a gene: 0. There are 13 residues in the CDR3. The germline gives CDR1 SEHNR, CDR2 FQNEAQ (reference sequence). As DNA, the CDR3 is TGTGCCAGCAGCTTACAGGGGGCTTCACCCCTCCACTTT. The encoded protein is CASSLQGASPLHF.

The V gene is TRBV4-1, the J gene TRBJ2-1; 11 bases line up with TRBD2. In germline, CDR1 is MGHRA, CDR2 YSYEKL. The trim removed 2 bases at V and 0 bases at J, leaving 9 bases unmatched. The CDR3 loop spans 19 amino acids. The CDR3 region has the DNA TGCGCCAGCAGCCAACTTCTAGCGGGGGGCTCGAGCTCCTACAATGAGCAGTTCTTC. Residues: CASSQLLAGGSSSYNEQFF.

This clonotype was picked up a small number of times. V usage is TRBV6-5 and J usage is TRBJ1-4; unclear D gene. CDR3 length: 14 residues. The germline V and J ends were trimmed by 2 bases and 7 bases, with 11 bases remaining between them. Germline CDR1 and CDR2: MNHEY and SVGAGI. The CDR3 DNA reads TGTGCCAGCAGTTACAGGGCGGGTGGTGAAAAACTGTTTTTT. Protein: CASSYRAGGEKLFF.